A selection of T cell receptor beta chains follows, all from one sample in a study of Graves' ophthalmopathy and Graves' hyperthyroidism. A single record per CDR3 protein comes from TCRdb applying MiXCR to the multiplex PCR reads. The top ten hold about 6.6% of the sample, which has 680,000 or so distinct CDR3 sequences, 22% seen once. The sample comprised peripheral blood. Receptors originate from a woman younger than 30 with stable Graves' hyperthyroidism. Some clones in this sample may be carry-over from other donors' samples. Each CDR3 is given with its conserved first and last residue. The order of the fields is J gene, D gene, V gene, clone size, CDR3 DNA, CDR3 protein. A D gene is named only where the DNA matches it firmly. The size field is filled for only some rows; it gives once, few, many or a size class.

J: TRBJ2-7
D: TRBD1
V: TRBV4-1
size: few
DNA: TGCGCCAGCAGCCGAAGACTCGGACAGGGGGCTAACGAGCAGTACTTC
CDR3: CASSRRLGQGANEQYF

J: TRBJ1-1
D: NA
V: TRBV7-9
size: many
DNA: TGTGCCAGCAGCGAGCCGGACGGCGACGAGACTGAAGCTTTCTTT
CDR3: CASSEPDGDETEAFF

J: TRBJ1-1
D: TRBD1
V: TRBV5-1
size: many
DNA: TGCGCCAGCAGCACGGGACAGGGTGGGTACACTGAAGCTTTCTTT
CDR3: CASSTGQGGYTEAFF

J: TRBJ1-1
D: NA
V: TRBV6-5
size: NA
DNA: TGTGCCAGCAGGTTATGGGTCACTGAAGCTTTCTTT
CDR3: CASRLWVTEAFF

J: TRBJ1-1
D: NA
V: TRBV6-5
size: few
DNA: TGTGCCAGCAGTTACTCGGTCCAGGGACGAAACACTGAAGCTTTCTTT
CDR3: CASSYSVQGRNTEAFF

J: TRBJ2-7
D: TRBD2
V: TRBV20-1
size: many
DNA: TGCAGTGCTACCCCCTACGGGAGGGCCGGCTACGAGCAGTACTTC
CDR3: CSATPYGRAGYEQYF

J: TRBJ1-6
D: NA
V: TRBV27
size: many
DNA: TGTGCCAGCAGTTTATCGCCCGACGGTTCACCCCTCCACTTT
CDR3: CASSLSPDGSPLHF

J: TRBJ2-2
D: TRBD2
V: TRBV13
size: NA
DNA: TGTGCCAGCAGCTTAGGTGGGACTAGCGGGAACACCGGGGAGCTGTTTTTT
CDR3: CASSLGGTSGNTGELFF

J: TRBJ2-2
D: NA
V: TRBV30
size: many
DNA: TGTGCCTGGAGTTGGGACAACACCGGGGAGCTGTTTTTT
CDR3: CAWSWDNTGELFF

J: TRBJ1-1
D: NA
V: TRBV7-2
size: many
DNA: TGTGCCAGCAGCTTAGCGCGGGGCAGTTACCTCGCAGCAAACACTGAAGCTTTCTTT
CDR3: CASSLARGSYLAANTEAFF

J: TRBJ1-2
D: NA
V: TRBV15
size: NA
DNA: TGTGCCACCAGCAGAGATCCAGGAGTTAACTATGGTTACGCCTTC
CDR3: CATSRDPGVNYGYAF

J: TRBJ2-7
D: NA
V: TRBV2
size: many
DNA: TGTGCCAGCAGTGACGATGAGTCGCAGTACTTC
CDR3: CASSDDESQYF

J: TRBJ2-7
D: NA
V: TRBV4-1
size: many
DNA: TGCGCCAGCAGCCAAGGTAGGAGTTACGAGCAGTACTTC
CDR3: CASSQGRSYEQYF

J: TRBJ1-1
D: NA
V: TRBV7-9
size: many
DNA: TGCGCCAGCAGCTTGGCCGGGGGGGCTGAAGCTTTCTTT
CDR3: CASSLAGGAEAFF

J: TRBJ2-5
D: NA
V: TRBV11-2
size: many
DNA: TGTGCCAGCAGCTTAGCCAGGCCGGAGACCCAGTACTTC
CDR3: CASSLARPETQYF

J: TRBJ2-7
D: TRBD2
V: TRBV19
size: NA
DNA: TGTGCCAGTAGTTATAGAACCGGGACTACCGCCTACGAGCAGTACTTC
CDR3: CASSYRTGTTAYEQYF

J: TRBJ2-5
D: TRBD2
V: TRBV28
size: NA
DNA: TGTGCCAGCAGTTTACCGGGGGGACAAGAGACCCAGTACTTC
CDR3: CASSLPGGQETQYF

J: TRBJ1-5
D: NA
V: TRBV6-1
size: many
DNA: TGTGCCAGCAGTGAAGGTCGCGGGGTTTCTCAGCCCCAGCATTTT
CDR3: CASSEGRGVSQPQHF

J: TRBJ1-5
D: NA
V: TRBV20-1
size: many
DNA: TGCAGTGCTAGAGATCACCGGGATCAGCCCCAGCATTTT
CDR3: CSARDHRDQPQHF

J: TRBJ1-5
D: TRBD1
V: TRBV18
size: few
DNA: TGTGCCAGCTCACCGGGGACAGGATGGGAGTCCCAGCATTTT
CDR3: CASSPGTGWESQHF

J: TRBJ2-2
D: NA
V: TRBV13
size: NA
DNA: TGTGCCAGCAGCTTAGGCCGAGGATACGGGGAGCTGTTTTTT
CDR3: CASSLGRGYGELFF

J: TRBJ1-3
D: NA
V: TRBV7-2
size: many
DNA: TGTGCCAGCAGCTCTTATTACAGCAATGGAAACACCATATATTTT
CDR3: CASSSYYSNGNTIYF

J: TRBJ1-3
D: TRBD1
V: TRBV12-3/TRBV12-4
size: many
DNA: TGTGCCAGCAGTAGCCGGAGGGGGCGGGGAAACACCATATATTTT
CDR3: CASSSRRGRGNTIYF

J: TRBJ2-2
D: TRBD1
V: TRBV5-1
size: many
DNA: TGCGCCAGTCGGACAGGAGGCACCGGGGAGCTGTTTTTT
CDR3: CASRTGGTGELFF